The clone carrying this TCR beta chain was seen only a few times. The CDR3 is 18 amino acids. This entry is derived from a study of blood T cell repertoires in COVID-19. Study context: COVID-19 samples collected from the United States, Italy and Spain covered acute and convalescent phases.

This table comes from immunoSEQ multiplex PCR, and its TCRdb copy is limited to in-frame clones, with some not included. Of around 72,000 clones in the sample, 88% are singletons; the top ten hold roughly 28%. The genes are TRBV12-2 and TRBJ1-4; TRBD1 was called by the table and not checked on the DNA. TRBV12-2 is a known pseudogene. The TCR originated in a man in his forties or fifties with acute or convalescent COVID-19. Input material: peripheral blood. The CDR3 spells CASRLVPGTDSTNEKLFF. DNA of the CDR3: TGTGCAAGTCGCTTAGTACCCGGGACAGACTCAACTAATGAAAAACTGTTTTTT.